These 7 T cell receptor beta chains were all obtained from the same sample, sequenced in a study of control samples from healthy donors and cancer patients (dated by TCRdb to 2020 to 2022). The library relied on the immunoSEQ multiplex PCR assay. Here the immuneACCESS table is served through TCRdb, limited to in-frame sequences with V and J called. Missing clones are a known gap in these copies; in checked studies unresolved V genes cover under half, and the rest lacks a known reason. The sample contains about 7,400 clones, 82% of them found a single time. 25% to 30% of the sample is held by the ten biggest clonotypes. Sequenced: PBMCs. These receptors originate from a man aged 65 to 85 with lung cancer.

The rearrangement uses TRBV6-5 and TRBJ1-4, with D maybe TRBD1 (6 bases). Trimming removed 7 bases from V and 4 bases from J, with 13 bases in between. The germline gives CDR1 MNHEY, CDR2 SVGAGI. The CDR3 is 14 residues long. CDR3 DNA sequence: TGTGCCAGCACCTCACAGGGACTTAATGAAAAACTGTTTTTT. It yields the protein CASTSQGLNEKLFF.

The chain combines TRBV28 with TRBJ2-7; 14 bases match TRBD2. Germline V gene data show CDR1 as MDHEN and CDR2 as SYDVKM. V lost 8 bases and J lost 6; bases outside the gene matches: 15. This CDR3 is 17 amino acids long. This chain's CDR3 is CASSWRLAGGGRSEQYF. The CDR3 coding sequence is TGTGCCAGCTCCTGGAGACTAGCGGGAGGGGGAAGGAGCGAGCAGTACTTC.

In this sample, this clone turned up once. The chain combines TRBV6-2 or TRBV6-3 with TRBJ2-7, with unresolved D. The CDR3 loop spans 14 amino acids. V was clipped by 1 base and J by 1 base, with 8 bases between them. Per germline, CDR1 MNHEY and CDR2 SVGEGT. This CDR3 is CASSYLEGSYEQYF. Here the CDR3 DNA reads TGTGCCAGCAGTTACTTGGAAGGGTCCTACGAGCAGTACTTC.

The chain recombines TRBV5-3 with TRBJ2-7; D may be TRBD1 (5 bases). TRBV5-3 is noted as an ORF with a role that remains uncertain. This CDR3 is 12 amino acids long. Trimming took 8 bases from V and 0 from J, leaving 9 bases between them. CDR3 loop: CARRQSSYEQYF. The CDR3 DNA follows: TGTGCCAGGCGACAGAGCTCCTACGAGCAGTACTTC.

The chain uses TRBV5-1 and TRBJ1-6; no clear D gene. Trimming stripped 2 bases from V and 1 base from J, with 7 bases between. The CDR3 has 15 residues. CDR1 and CDR2 (germline): SGHRS, YFSETQ. The CDR3 loop is CASSFYTSYNSPLHF. CDR3 nucleotides: TGCGCCAGCAGCTTCTACACATCCTATAATTCACCCCTCCACTTT. Full variable domain (outside the CDR3, taken from reference TRBV5-1 and TRBJ1-6): KAGVTQTPRYLIKTRGQQVTLSCSPISGHRSVSWYQQTPGQGLQFLFEYFSETQRNKGNFPGRFSGRQFSNSRSEMNVSTLELGDSALYLCASSFYTSYNSPLHFGNGTRLTVT.

The chain employs TRBV19 and TRBJ1-2; 7 nucleotides match TRBD1. Germline V gene lookup returns CDR1 LNHDA and CDR2 SQIVND (reference sequence). The length of the CDR3 is 15 residues. Trimming at V came to 7 bases and at J to 1 base, leaving 9 bases not matched to a gene. Here the CDR3 reads CASNLRGQLNYGYTF. As DNA, the CDR3 is TGTGCCAGTAATCTCCGGGGACAGCTTAACTATGGCTACACCTTC.

This clone was found a few times. The genes are TRBV6-2 or TRBV6-3 and TRBJ1-1, with 10 bases that match TRBD1. CDR1 and CDR2 from the germline V gene are MNHEY and SVGEGT. The CDR3 covers 18 residues. V shed 6 bases, J shed 4 bases, and the junction held 17 bases outside the gene matches. CDR3 sequence: CASSANPRDRGRFTEAFF. The CDR3 DNA follows: TGTGCCAGCAGCGCCAACCCCCGGGACAGGGGTCGGTTCACTGAAGCTTTCTTT.